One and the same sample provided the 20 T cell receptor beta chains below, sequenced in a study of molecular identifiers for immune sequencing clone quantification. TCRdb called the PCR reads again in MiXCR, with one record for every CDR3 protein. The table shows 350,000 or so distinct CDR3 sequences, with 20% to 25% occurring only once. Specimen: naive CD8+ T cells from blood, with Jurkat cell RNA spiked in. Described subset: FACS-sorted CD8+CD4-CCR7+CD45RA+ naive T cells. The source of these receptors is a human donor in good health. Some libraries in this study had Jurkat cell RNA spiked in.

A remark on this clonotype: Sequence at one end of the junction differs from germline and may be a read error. The DNA of the CDR3 is TGCAGTGCTGGAGATCGTGGGGACTCTGGAAACACCATATATTTT. Residues: CSAGDRGDSGNTIYF. The chain uses TRBV20-1 and TRBJ1-3, with D hard to call. CDR1 DFQATT and CDR2 SNEGSKA come from the germline V gene (reference sequence). The CDR3 covers 15 residues.

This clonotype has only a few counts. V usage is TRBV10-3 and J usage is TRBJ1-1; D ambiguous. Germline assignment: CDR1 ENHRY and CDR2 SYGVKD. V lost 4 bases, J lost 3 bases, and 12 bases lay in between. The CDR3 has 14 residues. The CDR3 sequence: CAISGGRRDTEAFF. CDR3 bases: TGTGCCATCAGTGGAGGACGGAGGGACACTGAAGCTTTCTTT.

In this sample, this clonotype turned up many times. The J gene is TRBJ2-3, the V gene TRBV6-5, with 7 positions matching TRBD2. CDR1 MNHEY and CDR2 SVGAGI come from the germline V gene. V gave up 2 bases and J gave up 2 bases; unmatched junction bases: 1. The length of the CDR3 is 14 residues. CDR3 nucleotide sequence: TGTGCCAGCAGTTACGCGGGAGCCACAGATACGCAGTATTTT. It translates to CASSYAGATDTQYF.

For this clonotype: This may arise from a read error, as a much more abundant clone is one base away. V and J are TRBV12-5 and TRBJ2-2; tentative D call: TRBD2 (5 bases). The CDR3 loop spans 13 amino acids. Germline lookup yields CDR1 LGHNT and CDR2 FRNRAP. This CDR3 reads CASGLSNTGEPFF. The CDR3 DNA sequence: TGTGCTAGTGGTCTCTCCAACACCGGGGAGCCGTTTTTT. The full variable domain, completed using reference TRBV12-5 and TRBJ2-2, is DARVTQTPRHKVTEMGQEVTMRCQPILGHNTVFWYRQTMMQGLELLAYFRNRAPLDDSGMPKDRFSAEMPDATLATLKIQPSEPRDSAVYFCASGLSNTGEPFFGEGSRLTVL.

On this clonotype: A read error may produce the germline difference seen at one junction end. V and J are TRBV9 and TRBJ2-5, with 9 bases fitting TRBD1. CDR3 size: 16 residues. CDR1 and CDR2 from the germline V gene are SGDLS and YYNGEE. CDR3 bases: TGTGCCAGCAGCGTCTGGGGACAGGGTTCTCAAGAGATCCAGTACTTC. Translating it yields CASSVWGQGSQEIQYF.

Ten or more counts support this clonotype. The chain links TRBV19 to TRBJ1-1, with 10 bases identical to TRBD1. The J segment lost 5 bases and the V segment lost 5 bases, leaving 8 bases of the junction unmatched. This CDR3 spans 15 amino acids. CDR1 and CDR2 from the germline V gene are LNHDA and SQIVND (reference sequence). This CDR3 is CASSPGTGVVTEAFF. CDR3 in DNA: TGTGCCAGTAGTCCAGGGACAGGGGTTGTGACTGAAGCTTTCTTT.

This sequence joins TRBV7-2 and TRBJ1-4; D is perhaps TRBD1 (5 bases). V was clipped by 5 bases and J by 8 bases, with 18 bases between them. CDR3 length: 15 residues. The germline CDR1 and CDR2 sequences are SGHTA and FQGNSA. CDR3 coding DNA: TGTGCCAGCAGCGTATCAGCGGTCGGGGGGGAAAAACTGTTTTTT. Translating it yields CASSVSAVGGEKLFF.

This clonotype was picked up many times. The DNA of the CDR3 is TGTGCCAGCAGTTACTCGATGGGACACTCGAACACTGAAGCTTTCTTT. Amino acid sequence: CASSYSMGHSNTEAFF. The chain carries TRBV6-6 and TRBJ1-1, with a weak D call TRBD1 (6 bases). The V gene lost 0 bases and the J gene lost 1 base, with 12 bases spanning the gap. The CDR3 length is 16 residues. Germline V lookup: CDR1 MNHNY, CDR2 SVGAGI (reference sequence).

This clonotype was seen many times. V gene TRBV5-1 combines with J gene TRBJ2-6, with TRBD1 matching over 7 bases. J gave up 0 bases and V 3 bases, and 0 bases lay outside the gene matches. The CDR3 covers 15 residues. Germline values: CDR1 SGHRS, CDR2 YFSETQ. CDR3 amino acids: CASSSGGSGANVLTF. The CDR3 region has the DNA TGCGCCAGCAGCTCAGGGGGCTCTGGGGCCAACGTCCTGACTTTC.

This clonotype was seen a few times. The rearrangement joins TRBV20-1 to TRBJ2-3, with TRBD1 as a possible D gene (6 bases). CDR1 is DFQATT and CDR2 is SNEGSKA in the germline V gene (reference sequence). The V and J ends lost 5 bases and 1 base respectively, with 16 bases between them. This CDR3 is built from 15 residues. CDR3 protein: CSAPKAQGRTDTQYF. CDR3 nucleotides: TGCAGTGCTCCCAAGGCACAGGGACGCACAGATACGCAGTATTTT.

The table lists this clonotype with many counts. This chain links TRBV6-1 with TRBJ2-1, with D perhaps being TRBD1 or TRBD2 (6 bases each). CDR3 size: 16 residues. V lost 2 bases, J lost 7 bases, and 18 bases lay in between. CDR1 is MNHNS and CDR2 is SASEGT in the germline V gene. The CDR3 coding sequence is TGTGCCAGCAGTGAATTTAGGGGGGTCCTTGGGAATGAGCAGTTCTTC. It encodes CASSEFRGVLGNEQFF.

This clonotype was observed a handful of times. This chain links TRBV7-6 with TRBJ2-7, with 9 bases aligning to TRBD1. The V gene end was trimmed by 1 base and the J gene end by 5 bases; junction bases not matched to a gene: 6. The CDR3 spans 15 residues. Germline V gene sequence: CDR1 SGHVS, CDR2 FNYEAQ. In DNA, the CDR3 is TGTGCCAGCAGCTTAGAATCCCGGACAGGGGACGAGCAGTACTTC. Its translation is CASSLESRTGDEQYF.

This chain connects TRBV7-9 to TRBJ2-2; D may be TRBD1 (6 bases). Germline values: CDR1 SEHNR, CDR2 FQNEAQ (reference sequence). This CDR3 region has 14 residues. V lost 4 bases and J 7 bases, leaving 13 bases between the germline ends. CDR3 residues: CASSSIQGFGELFF. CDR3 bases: TGTGCCAGCAGCTCCATCCAGGGGTTCGGGGAGCTGTTTTTT.

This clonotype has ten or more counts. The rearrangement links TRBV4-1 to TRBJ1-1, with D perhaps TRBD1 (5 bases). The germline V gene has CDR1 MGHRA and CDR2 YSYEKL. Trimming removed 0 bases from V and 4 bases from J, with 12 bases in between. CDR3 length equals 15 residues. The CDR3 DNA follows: TGCGCCAGCAGCCAAGATTACCAGGGAGGCACTGAAGCTTTCTTT. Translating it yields CASSQDYQGGTEAFF.

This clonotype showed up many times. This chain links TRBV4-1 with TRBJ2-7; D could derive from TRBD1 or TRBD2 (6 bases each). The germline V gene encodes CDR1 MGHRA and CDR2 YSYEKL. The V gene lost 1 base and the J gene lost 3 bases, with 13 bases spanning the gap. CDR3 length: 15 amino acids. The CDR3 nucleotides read TGCGCCAGCAGCCAAGGCTCGGGGGCGGGCTACGAGCAGTACTTC. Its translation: CASSQGSGAGYEQYF.

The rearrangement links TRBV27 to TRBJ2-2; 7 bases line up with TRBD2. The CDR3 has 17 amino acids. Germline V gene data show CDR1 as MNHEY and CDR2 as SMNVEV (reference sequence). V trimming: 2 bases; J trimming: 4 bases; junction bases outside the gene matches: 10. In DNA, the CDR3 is TGTGCCAGCAGTTTAAGAGGGGCCCGGGGGGTCACCGGGGAGCTGTTTTTT. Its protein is CASSLRGARGVTGELFF.

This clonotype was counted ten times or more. The CDR3, as DNA: TGTGCCTGGAGTGAGCGCAGAGGGGGTCAGCCCCAGCATTTT. Amino acids: CAWSERRGGQPQHF. The chain couples TRBV30 to TRBJ1-5; weak D call: TRBD1 (6 bases). Trimming took off 1 base at V and 6 bases at J, with 13 bases between the two ends. The CDR3 has 14 amino acids. Germline-derived CDR1 and CDR2 are GTSNPN and SVGIG (reference sequence).

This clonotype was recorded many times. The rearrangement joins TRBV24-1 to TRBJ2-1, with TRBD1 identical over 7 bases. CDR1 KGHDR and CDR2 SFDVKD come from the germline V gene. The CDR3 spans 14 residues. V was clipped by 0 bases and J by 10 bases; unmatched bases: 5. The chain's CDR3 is CATSDLEGAREQFF. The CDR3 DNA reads TGTGCCACCAGTGATTTGGAGGGGGCGCGGGAGCAGTTCTTC.

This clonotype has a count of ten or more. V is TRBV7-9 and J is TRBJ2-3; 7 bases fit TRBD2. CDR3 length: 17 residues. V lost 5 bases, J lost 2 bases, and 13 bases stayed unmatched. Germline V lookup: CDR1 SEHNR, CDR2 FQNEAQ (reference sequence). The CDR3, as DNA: TGTGCCAGCAGCCCCCCCCTAGGGAGGGAGGCCACAGATACGCAGTATTTT. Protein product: CASSPPLGREATDTQYF.

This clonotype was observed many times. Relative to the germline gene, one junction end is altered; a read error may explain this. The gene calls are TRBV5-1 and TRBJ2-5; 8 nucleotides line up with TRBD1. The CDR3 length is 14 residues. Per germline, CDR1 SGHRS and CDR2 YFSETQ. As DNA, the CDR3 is TGTGCCAGCAGCTCAGGACAGGGTCGGGAGACCCAGTACTTC. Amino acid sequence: CASSSGQGRETQYF.